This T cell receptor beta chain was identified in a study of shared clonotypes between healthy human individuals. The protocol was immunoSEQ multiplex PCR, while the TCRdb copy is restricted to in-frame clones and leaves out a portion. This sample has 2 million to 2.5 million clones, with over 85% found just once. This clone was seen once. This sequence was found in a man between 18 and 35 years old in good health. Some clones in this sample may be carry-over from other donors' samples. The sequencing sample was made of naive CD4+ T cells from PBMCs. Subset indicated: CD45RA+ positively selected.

The CDR3 spells CASSLGPGQGRLAFF. Here the CDR3 DNA reads TGTGCCAGCAGCTTAGGGCCGGGACAGGGGCGACTCGCTTTCTTT. J is TRBJ1-1 and V is TRBV7-6, with TRBD1 identical over 10 bases. This CDR3 has 15 amino acids. V gave up 1 base and J gave up 11 bases; unmatched junction bases: 10. Per the germline V gene, CDR1 is SGHVS and CDR2 is FNYEAQ.